The entry that follows covers one TCR beta chain sequence. The V end was cut by 3 bases, the J end by 4 bases, with 11 bases between. Germline lookup yields CDR1 SGHRS and CDR2 YFSETQ. The CDR3 has 15 residues. Sequenced by immunoSEQ multiplex PCR; TCRdb stores in-frame clones only, minus some. The repertoire has some 100,000 clones, approximately 90% of them found once; the top ten carry more than 1.5%. The data derive from a study of blood T cell repertoires in COVID-19. The sample taken for sequencing was peripheral blood. This chain uses TRBV5-1 with TRBJ1-6; no clear D. This TCR was recovered from a human donor with active COVID-19. The donor label of this sample is uncertain. CDR3 bases: TGCGCCAGCAGCTCTGGGGAGTTTTATAATTCACCCCTCCACTTT. This gives the protein CASSSGEFYNSPLHF.